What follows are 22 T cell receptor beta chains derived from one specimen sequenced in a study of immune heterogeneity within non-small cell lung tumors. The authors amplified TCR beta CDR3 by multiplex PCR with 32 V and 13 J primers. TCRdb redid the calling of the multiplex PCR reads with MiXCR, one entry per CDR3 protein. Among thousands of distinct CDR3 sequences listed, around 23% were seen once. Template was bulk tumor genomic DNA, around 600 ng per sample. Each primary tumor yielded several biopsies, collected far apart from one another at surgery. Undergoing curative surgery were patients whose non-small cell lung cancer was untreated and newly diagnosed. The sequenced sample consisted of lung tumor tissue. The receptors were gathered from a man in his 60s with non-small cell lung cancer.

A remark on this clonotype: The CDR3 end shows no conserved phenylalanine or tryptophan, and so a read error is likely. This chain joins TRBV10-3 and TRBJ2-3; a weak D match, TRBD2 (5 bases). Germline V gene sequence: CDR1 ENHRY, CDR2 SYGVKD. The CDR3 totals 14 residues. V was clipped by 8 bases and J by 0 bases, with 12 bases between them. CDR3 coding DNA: TGTGCCATCCGGGGTAGAAATAGCACAGATACGCAGTATATT. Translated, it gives CAIRGRNSTDTQYI.

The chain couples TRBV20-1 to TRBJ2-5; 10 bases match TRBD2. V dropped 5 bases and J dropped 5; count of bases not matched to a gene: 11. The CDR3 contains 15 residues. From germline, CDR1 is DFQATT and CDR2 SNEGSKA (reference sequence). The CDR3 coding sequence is TGCAGTGCTCCCTTTCTAGCGGGAGCCGGGGAGACCCAGTACTTC. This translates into CSAPFLAGAGETQYF.

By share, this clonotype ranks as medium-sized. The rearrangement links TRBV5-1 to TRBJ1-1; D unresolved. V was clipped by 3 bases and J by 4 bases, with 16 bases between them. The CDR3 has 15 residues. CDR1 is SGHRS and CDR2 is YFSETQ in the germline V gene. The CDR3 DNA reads TGCGCCAGCAGCTCTGGTGTAGGAGGAGTCACTGAAGCTTTCTTT. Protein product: CASSSGVGGVTEAFF.

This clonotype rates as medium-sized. CDR3 sequence (DNA): TGTGCCAGCAGTCTCCTAGCGGGGTTCTCCGGGGAGCTGTTTTTT. Protein product: CASSLLAGFSGELFF. The genes are TRBV12-3 or TRBV12-4 and TRBJ2-2; 9 positions agree with TRBD2. Trimming removed 5 bases from V and 6 bases from J; junction bases left unmatched: 7. This CDR3 comprises 15 residues.

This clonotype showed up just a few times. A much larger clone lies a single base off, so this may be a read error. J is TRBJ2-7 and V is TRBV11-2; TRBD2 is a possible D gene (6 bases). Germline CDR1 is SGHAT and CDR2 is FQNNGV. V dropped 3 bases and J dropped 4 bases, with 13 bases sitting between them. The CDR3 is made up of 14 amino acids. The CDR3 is CASSFLARQYEQYF. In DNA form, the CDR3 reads TGTGCCAGCAGCTTCCTAGCGAGACAATACGAGCAGTACTTC.

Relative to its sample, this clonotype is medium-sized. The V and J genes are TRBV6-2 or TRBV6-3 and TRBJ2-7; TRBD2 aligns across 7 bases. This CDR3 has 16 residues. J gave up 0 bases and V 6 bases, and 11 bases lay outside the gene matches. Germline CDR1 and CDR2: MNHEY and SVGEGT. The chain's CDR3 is CASRLPWGGSSYEQYF. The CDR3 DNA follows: TGTGCCAGCAGACTACCTTGGGGCGGGAGCTCCTACGAGCAGTACTTC.

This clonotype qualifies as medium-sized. CDR3 nucleotides: TGTGCCAGTAACCCCTCGAACACCGGGGAGCTGTTTTTT. This sequence encodes CASNPSNTGELFF. The chain has TRBV19 and TRBJ2-2; D remains ambiguous. The germline V gene has CDR1 LNHDA and CDR2 SQIVND (reference sequence). The CDR3 runs to 13 residues. The V end was cut by 7 bases, the J end by 0 bases, with 6 bases between.

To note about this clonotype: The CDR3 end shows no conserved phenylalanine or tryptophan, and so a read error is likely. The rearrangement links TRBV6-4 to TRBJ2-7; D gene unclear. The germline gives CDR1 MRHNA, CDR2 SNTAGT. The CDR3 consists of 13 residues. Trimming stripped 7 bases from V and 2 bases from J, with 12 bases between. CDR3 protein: CASITITTYEQYL. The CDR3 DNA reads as TGTGCCAGCATCACTATAACCACCTACGAGCAGTACCTC.

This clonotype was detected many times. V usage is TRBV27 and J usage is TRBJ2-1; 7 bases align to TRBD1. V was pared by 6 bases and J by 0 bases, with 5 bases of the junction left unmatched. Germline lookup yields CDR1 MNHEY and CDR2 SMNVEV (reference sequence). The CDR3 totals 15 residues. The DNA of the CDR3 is TGTGCCAGCAGAAAAGACAGGGCCTCCTACAATGAGCAGTTCTTC. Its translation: CASRKDRASYNEQFF.

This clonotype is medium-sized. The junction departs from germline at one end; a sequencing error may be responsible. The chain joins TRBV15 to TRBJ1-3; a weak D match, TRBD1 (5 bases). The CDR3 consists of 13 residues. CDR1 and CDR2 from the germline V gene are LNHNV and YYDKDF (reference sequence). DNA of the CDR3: TGTGCCACCAGCAGAGATCCAAAGGGGCCGGTAGATTTT. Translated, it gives CATSRDPKGPVDF.

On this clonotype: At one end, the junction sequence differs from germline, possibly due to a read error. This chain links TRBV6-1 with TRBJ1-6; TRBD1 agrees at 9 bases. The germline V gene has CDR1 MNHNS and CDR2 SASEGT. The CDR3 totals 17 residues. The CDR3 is CASSEPWWTGAVSHLHF. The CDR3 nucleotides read TGTGCCAGCAGCGAACCCTGGTGGACAGGGGCAGTTTCACACCTCCACTTT.

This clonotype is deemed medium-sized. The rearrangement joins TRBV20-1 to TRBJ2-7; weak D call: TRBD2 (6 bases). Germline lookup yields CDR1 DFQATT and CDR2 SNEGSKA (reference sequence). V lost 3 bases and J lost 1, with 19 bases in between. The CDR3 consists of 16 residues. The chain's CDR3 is CSASVPKGLASYEQYF. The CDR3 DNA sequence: TGCAGTGCTAGTGTCCCAAAGGGACTCGCATCCTACGAGCAGTACTTC.

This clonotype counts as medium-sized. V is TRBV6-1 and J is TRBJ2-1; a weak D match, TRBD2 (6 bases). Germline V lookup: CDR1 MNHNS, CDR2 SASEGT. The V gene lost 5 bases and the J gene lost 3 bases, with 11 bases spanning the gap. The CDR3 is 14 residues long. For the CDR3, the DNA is TGTGCCAGCAGTTGGGAGGAAAACTACAATGAGCAGTTCTTC. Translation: CASSWEENYNEQFF.

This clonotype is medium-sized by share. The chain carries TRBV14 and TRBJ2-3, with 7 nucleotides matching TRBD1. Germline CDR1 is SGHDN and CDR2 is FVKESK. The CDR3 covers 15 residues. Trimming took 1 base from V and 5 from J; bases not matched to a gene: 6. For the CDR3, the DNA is TGTGCCAGCAGCCAAGCCGTGACAGGGAAAGATACGCAGTATTTT. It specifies CASSQAVTGKDTQYF.

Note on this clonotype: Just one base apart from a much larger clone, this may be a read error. The CDR3 DNA follows: TGCAGTGCTAGGGCCCCCCTGGGGGCGTTCACTGAAGCTTTCTTT. Residues: CSARAPLGAFTEAFF. The chain couples TRBV20-1 to TRBJ1-1; perhaps TRBD1 as D (6 bases). The CDR3 is 15 amino acids. The ends were cut back, 3 bases at V and 4 bases at J, with 18 bases in the middle. The germline gives CDR1 DFQATT, CDR2 SNEGSKA (reference sequence).

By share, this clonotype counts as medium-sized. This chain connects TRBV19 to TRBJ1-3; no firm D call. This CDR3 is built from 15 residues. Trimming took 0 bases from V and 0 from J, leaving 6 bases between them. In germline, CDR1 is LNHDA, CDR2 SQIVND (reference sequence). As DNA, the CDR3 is TGTGCCAGTAGTATAGACATCTCCTCTGGAAACACCATATATTTT. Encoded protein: CASSIDISSGNTIYF.

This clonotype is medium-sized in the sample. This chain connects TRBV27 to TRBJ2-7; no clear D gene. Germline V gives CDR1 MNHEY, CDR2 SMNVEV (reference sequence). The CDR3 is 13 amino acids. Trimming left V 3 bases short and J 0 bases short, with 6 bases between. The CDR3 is CASSLADSYEQYF. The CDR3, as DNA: TGTGCCAGCAGTTTGGCGGACTCCTACGAGCAGTACTTC.

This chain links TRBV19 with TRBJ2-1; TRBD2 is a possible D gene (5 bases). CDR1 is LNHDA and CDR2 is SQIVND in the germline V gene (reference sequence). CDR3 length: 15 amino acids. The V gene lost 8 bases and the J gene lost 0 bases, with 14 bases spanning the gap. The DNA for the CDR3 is TGTGCCAGTGCGACGGACTTCAGCTCCTACAATGAGCAGTTCTTC. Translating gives CASATDFSSYNEQFF.

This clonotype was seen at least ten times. As DNA, the CDR3 is TGCAGTGCTAGTGCCTTTTCGGGGCCGCTACAAGAGACCCAGTACTTC. This translates into CSASAFSGPLQETQYF. The chain links TRBV20-1 to TRBJ2-5; D is perhaps TRBD1 or TRBD2 (5 bases each). Germline loops: CDR1 DFQATT, CDR2 SNEGSKA (reference sequence). Trimming removed 3 bases at V and 2 bases at J, with 19 bases between. The CDR3 runs to 16 residues.

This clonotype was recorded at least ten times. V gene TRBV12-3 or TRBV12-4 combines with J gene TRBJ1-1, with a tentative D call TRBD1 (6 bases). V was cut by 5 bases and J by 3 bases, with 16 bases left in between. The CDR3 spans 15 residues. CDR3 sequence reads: CASSPYQQGYTEAFF. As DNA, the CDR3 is TGTGCCAGCAGTCCCTACCAACAGGGTTACACTGAAGCTTTCTTT.

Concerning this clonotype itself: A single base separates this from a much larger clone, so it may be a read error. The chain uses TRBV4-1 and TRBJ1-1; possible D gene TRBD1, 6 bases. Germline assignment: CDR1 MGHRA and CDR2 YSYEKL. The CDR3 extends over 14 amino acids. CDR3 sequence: CASSQLRGDTETFF. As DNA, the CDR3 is TGCGCCAGCAGCCAGCTCCGGGGGGACACTGAAACTTTCTTT.

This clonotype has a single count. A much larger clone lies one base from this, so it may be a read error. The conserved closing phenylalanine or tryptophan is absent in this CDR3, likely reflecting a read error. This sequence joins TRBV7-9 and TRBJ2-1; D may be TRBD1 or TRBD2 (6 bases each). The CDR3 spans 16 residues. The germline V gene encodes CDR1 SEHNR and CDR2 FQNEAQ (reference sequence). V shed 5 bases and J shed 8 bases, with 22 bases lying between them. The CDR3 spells CASSRKGGLQNHEQFL. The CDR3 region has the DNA TGTGCCAGCAGCCGAAAAGGGGGACTCCAAAACCATGAGCAGTTCTTA.